One T cell receptor beta chain is described in this entry. Participants were aged about 18 to 100 years from some 24 US areas. This entry belongs to a study of blood T cell repertoires in COVID-19. Background on the study: Spain, Italy and the United States supplied samples that represented acute and convalescent COVID-19. PBMCs, B-cell-depleted T cells, or T cells were the source of the cDNA or gDNA that made up the material.

As processed by the authors: The authors estimated nucleated cell counts from reference gene primer amplification. The table came from immunoSEQ multiplex PCR; TCRdb's copy has only in-frame clones and leaves some out. V and J calls and clone size are given by that table; D and trimming were obtained from the DNA. The top ten hold 2.5% to 3.5% of the sample, which has fewer than 250,000 clones, about 81% seen once. Sequencing used PBMCs or T cells enriched from blood (not recorded which). The source is a woman younger than 45 who had recovered from COVID-19.

The CDR3 region is CSASGGRTLEQYF. In DNA, the CDR3 is TGCAGCGCCTCCGGGGGGCGAACCCTCGAGCAGTACTTC. V and J are TRBV29-1 and TRBJ2-7, with D possibly TRBD2 on 7 matching bases. Germline lookup yields CDR1 SQVTM and CDR2 ANQGSEA. The V end was cut by 7 bases, the J end by 6 bases, with 19 bases between. This CDR3 spans 13 amino acids.